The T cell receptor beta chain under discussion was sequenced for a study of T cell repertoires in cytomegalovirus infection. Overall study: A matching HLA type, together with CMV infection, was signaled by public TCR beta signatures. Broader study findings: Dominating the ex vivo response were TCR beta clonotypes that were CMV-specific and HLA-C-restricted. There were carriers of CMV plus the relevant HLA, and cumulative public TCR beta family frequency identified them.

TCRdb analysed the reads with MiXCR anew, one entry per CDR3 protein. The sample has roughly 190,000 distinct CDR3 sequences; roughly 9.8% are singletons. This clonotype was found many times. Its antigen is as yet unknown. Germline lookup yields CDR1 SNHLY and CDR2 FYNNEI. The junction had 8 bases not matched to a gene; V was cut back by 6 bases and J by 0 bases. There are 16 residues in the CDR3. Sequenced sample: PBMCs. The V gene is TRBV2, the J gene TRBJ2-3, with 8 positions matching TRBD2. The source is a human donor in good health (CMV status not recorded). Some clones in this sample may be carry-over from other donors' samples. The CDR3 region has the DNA TGTGCCAGCAGCGAAAGCGGGGGCACTAGCACAGATACGCAGTATTTT. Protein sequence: CASSESGGTSTDTQYF.